The clone carrying this T cell receptor beta chain occurred a few times. What it recognizes is unknown. This CDR3 is 13 amino acids long. The V and J ends lost 5 bases and 10 bases respectively, with 15 bases between them. The V gene's germline CDR1 is SGHAT and CDR2 FQNNGV. The data originate from a study of lung T cells in sarcoidosis with Löfgren's syndrome. Study-wide results and caveats: Multiple Löfgren's syndrome patients reportedly shared TRAV12-1 and TRBV2 CDR3 motifs. These T cells possibly recognize a putative, unidentified sarcoidosis-associated antigen. Versus controls, Löfgren's syndrome patients reportedly showed TRAV12-1 and TRBV2 as most expanded.

Using its own MiXCR run on the reads, TCRdb lists one record per CDR3 protein. The sample has around 60,000 distinct CDR3 sequences, around 20% seen once. V and J are TRBV11-2 and TRBJ2-1, with D perhaps being TRBD1 or TRBD2 (6 bases each). The TCR sequence derives from a human donor with sarcoidosis (Löfgren's syndrome or another form), or a control subject (not recorded which). Sequencing was carried out using CD4+ T cells from PBMCs. The CDR3 is CASSPARRGEQFF. CDR3 bases: TGTGCCAGCAGCCCGGCCAGGAGGGGGGAGCAGTTCTTC.